The 10 T cell receptor beta chains given below trace back to one sample, sequenced in a study of T cell repertoires in ileal Crohn's disease. TCRdb's copy holds only in-frame clones and misses some; the assay was immunoSEQ multiplex PCR. The sample includes approximately 7,700 clones, roughly 95% of them seen just once. The sequenced sample consisted of ileal tissue. Receptor source: an adult with Crohn's disease.

The chain employs TRBV5-4 and TRBJ2-7; TRBD1 is a possible D gene (6 bases). Germline loops: CDR1 SGHNT, CDR2 YYREEE (reference sequence). The V gene lost 0 bases and the J gene lost 2 bases, with 12 bases spanning the gap. CDR3 length: 15 amino acids. CDR3 residues: CASSLGPDRPYEQYF. The CDR3 nucleotides are TGTGCCAGCAGCTTGGGTCCGGACAGACCCTACGAGCAGTACTTC.

V and J are TRBV9 and TRBJ2-1; D possibly corresponds to TRBD2 (5 bases). Germline V gene sequence: CDR1 SGDLS, CDR2 YYNGEE. This CDR3 comprises 16 residues. The V and J ends lost 2 bases and 2 bases respectively, with 14 bases between them. In DNA, the CDR3 is TGTGCCAGCAGCGTTTCGGACTTGGGCGCCTACAATGAGCAGTTCTTC. Translation: CASSVSDLGAYNEQFF.

The chain's CDR3 is CASSTHAPNLVANTEAFF. DNA for the CDR3: TGTGCCAGCAGTACTCACGCCCCCAACCTAGTAGCGAACACTGAAGCTTTCTTT. The V and J genes are TRBV2 and TRBJ1-1; D not certain. Trimming pared 5 bases from V and 1 base from J, leaving 23 bases between. Germline-derived CDR1 and CDR2 are SNHLY and FYNNEI. CDR3 length: 18 amino acids.

The rearrangement links TRBV6-4 to TRBJ1-2; possible D gene TRBD1, 5 bases. Deletions cut 2 bases from V and 8 bases from J, with 12 bases between. CDR3 length equals 13 residues. Germline CDR1 reads MRHNA; CDR2 reads SNTAGT. The CDR3 reads CASSDRQGLGYTF. In DNA, the CDR3 is TGTGCCAGCAGTGACCGGCAGGGATTGGGCTACACCTTC.

This chain joins TRBV5-1 and TRBJ2-5; D is uncertain. The germline V gene has CDR1 SGHRS and CDR2 YFSETQ. V dropped 1 base and J dropped 4 bases, with 11 bases sitting between them. The CDR3 contains 14 residues. CDR3 amino acids: CASSLFSGAETQYF. CDR3 DNA sequence: TGCGCCAGCAGCTTGTTTTCGGGTGCAGAGACCCAGTACTTC.

This clone was detected once. The chain combines TRBV5-1 with TRBJ2-1; the match to TRBD2 covers 9 bases. V was clipped by 0 bases and J by 8 bases; unmatched bases: 9. Germline CDR1 reads SGHRS; CDR2 reads YFSETQ. This CDR3 contains 16 residues. CDR3 sequence: CASSLGQSSGVYEQFF. The CDR3, as DNA: TGCGCCAGCAGCTTGGGTCAGTCTAGCGGGGTGTATGAGCAGTTCTTC.

The V gene is TRBV13, the J gene TRBJ2-2; 9 nucleotides agree with TRBD2. This CDR3 region has 16 residues. CDR1 is PRHDT, CDR2 FYEKMQ, per germline (reference sequence). V shed 5 bases, J shed 5 bases, and the junction held 9 bases outside the gene matches. CDR3 DNA: TGTGCCAGCAGCCGAAAAGGGACTAGCAGAACCGGGGAGCTGTTTTTT. Residues: CASSRKGTSRTGELFF.

V and J are TRBV29-1 and TRBJ2-1; a weak D match, TRBD2 (5 bases). This CDR3 comprises 12 residues. Germline CDR1 and CDR2: SQVTM and ANQGSEA. V was shortened by 4 bases and J by 9 bases, with 13 bases between the two germline ends. The CDR3 DNA is TGCAGCGTTGCGACGGCGAGCGGTGAGCAGTTCTTC. Amino acid sequence: CSVATASGEQFF.

This rearrangement joins TRBV10-2 to TRBJ1-2, with D hard to call. Germline V CDR1 and CDR2: WSHSY, SAAADI. V shed 8 bases and J shed 1 base, with 11 bases lying between them. The CDR3 is 13 residues long. The CDR3 DNA reads as TGCGCCAGCGGTACAGACTATAACTATGGCTACACCTTC. This codes for CASGTDYNYGYTF.

The rearrangement links TRBV18 to TRBJ2-7; 9 nucleotides line up with TRBD2. The J segment lost 5 bases and the V segment lost 3 bases, leaving 8 bases of the junction unmatched. The CDR3 is 15 residues long. Germline values: CDR1 KGHSH, CDR2 LQKENI. CDR3 sequence (DNA): TGTGCCAGCTCACCTGTAGCGGGGGTCCACCACGAGCAGTACTTC. It specifies CASSPVAGVHHEQYF.